This T cell receptor beta chain was sequenced for a study of blood T cells in healthy people across ages. Trimming took 4 bases from V and 3 from J; bases not matched to a gene: 2. This CDR3 comprises 15 residues. Using a J-beta primer mix together with a sample-barcoded 5' primer, a second PCR was run for about 6 to 12 cycles. Each CDR3 protein is one row after TCRdb ran MiXCR on the 5' RACE reads. The data hold almost 1 million distinct CDR3 sequences, with about 53% observed a single time. The sequence derives from a woman aged 60-70 years in good health. The sample taken for sequencing was blood. The chain joins TRBV12-3 or TRBV12-4 to TRBJ2-2, with 10 bases aligning to TRBD2. CDR3 loop: CASSSSGRDTGELFF. The CDR3 nucleotides are TGTGCCAGCAGTTCTAGCGGGAGAGACACCGGGGAGCTGTTTTTT.